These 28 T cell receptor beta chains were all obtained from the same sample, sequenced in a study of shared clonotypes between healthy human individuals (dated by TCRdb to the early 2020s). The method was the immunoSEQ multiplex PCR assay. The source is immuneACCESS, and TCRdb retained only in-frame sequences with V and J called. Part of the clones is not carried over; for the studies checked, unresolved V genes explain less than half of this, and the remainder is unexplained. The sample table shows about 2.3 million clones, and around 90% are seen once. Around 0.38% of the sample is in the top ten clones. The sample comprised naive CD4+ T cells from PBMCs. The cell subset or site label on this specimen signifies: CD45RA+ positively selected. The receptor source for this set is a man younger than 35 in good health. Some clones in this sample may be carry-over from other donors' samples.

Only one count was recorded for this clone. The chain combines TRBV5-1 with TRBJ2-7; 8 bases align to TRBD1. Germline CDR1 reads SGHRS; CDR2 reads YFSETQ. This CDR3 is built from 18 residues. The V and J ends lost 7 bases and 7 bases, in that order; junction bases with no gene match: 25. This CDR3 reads CASGFFPGEWTGIWEQYF. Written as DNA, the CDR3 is TGCGCCAGCGGTTTTTTTCCGGGGGAGTGGACAGGGATTTGGGAGCAGTACTTC.

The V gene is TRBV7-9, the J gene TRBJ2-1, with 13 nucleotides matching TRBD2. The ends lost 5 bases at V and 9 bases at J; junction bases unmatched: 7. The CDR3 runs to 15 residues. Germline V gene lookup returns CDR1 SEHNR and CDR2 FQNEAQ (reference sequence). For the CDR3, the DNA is TGTGCCAGCAGCGACGGACTAGCGGGAGCGGCTGAGCAGTTCTTC. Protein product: CASSDGLAGAAEQFF.

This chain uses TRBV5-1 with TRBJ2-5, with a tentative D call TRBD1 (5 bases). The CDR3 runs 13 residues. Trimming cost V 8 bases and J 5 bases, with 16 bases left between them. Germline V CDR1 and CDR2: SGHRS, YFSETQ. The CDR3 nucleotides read TGCGCCAGTTCAATAGGGGTCGAGGAGACCCAGTACTTC. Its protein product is CASSIGVEETQYF.

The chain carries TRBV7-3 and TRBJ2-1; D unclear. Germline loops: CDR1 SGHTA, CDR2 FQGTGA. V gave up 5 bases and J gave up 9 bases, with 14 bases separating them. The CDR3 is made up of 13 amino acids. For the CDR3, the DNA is TGTGCCAGCAGCCCCACCCCCGGGTTTGAGCAGTTCTTC. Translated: CASSPTPGFEQFF.

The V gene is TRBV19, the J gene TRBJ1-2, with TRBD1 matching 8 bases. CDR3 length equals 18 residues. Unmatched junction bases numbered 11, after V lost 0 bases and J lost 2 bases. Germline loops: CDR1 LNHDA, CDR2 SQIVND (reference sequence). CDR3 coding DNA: TGTGCCAGTAGTATAGACCGACCCGGGACAGGATGGAACTATGGCTACACCTTC. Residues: CASSIDRPGTGWNYGYTF.

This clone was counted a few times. CDR3 loop: CASSLLSRRFF. In DNA form, the CDR3 reads TGCGCCAGCAGCTTGTTATCCAGGAGGTTCTTC. V gene TRBV5-1 combines with J gene TRBJ2-1; no clear D. The CDR3 totals 11 residues. V was shortened by 1 base and J by 15 bases, with 11 bases between the two germline ends. Germline CDR1 reads SGHRS; CDR2 reads YFSETQ.

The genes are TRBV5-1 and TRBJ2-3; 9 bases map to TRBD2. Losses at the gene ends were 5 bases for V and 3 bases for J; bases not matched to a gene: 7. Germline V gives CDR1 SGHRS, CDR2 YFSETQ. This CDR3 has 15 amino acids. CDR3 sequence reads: CASSGVAGETDTQYF. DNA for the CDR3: TGCGCCAGCAGTGGGGTAGCGGGAGAGACAGATACGCAGTATTTT.

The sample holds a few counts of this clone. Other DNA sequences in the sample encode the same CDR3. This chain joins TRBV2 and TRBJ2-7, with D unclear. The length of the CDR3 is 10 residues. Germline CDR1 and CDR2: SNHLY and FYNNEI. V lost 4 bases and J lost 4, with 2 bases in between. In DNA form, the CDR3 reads TGTGCCAGCAGTGTTTACGAGCAGTACTTC. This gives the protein CASSVYEQYF.

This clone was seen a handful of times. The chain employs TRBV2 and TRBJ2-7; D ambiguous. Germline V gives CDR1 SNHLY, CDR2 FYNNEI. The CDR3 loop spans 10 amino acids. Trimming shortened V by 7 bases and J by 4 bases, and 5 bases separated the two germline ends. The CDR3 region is CASKEYEQYF. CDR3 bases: TGTGCCAGCAAGGAATACGAGCAGTACTTC.

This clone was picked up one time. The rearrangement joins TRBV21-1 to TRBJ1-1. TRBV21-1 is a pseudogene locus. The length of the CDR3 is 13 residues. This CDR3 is CASSRAGVFEAFF. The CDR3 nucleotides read TGTGCCAGCAGCAGAGCCGGCGTATTTGAAGCTTTCTTT.

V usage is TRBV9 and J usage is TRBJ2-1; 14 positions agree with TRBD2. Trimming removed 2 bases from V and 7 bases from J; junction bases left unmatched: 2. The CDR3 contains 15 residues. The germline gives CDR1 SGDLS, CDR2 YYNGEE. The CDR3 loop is CASSVRLAGGNEQFF. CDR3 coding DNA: TGTGCCAGCAGCGTGAGACTAGCGGGAGGGAATGAGCAGTTCTTC. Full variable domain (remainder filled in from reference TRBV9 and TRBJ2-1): DSGVTQTPKHLITATGQRVTLRCSPRSGDLSVYWYQQSLDQGLQFLIQYYNGEERAKGNILERFSAQQFPDLHSELNLSSLELGDSALYFCASSVRLAGGNEQFFGPGTRLTVL.

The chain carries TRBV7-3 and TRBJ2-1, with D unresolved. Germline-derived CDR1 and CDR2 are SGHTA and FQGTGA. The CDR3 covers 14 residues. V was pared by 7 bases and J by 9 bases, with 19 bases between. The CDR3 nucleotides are TGTGCCAGCAAGGCCGAAGGTCGGGCTGGTGAGCAGTTCTTC. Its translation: CASKAEGRAGEQFF. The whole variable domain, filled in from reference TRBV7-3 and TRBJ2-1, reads GAGVSQTPSNKVTEKGKYVELRCDPISGHTALYWYRQSLGQGPEFLIYFQGTGAADDSGLPNDRFFAVRPEGSVSTLKIQRTERGDSAVYLCASKAEGRAGEQFFGPGTRLTVL.

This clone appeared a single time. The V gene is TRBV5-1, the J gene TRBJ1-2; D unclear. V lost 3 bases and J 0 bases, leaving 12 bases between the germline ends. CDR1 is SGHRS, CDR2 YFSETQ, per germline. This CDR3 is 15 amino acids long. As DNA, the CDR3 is TGCGCCAGCAGCTCGGGTCTAACCGCTAACTATGGCTACACCTTC. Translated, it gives CASSSGLTANYGYTF.

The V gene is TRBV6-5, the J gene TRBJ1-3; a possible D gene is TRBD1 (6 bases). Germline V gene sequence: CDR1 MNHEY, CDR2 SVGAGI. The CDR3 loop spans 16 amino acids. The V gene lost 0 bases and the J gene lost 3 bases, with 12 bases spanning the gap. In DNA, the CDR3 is TGTGCCAGCAGTTACTCGACAGGTCCGGGTGGAAACACCATATATTTT. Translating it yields CASSYSTGPGGNTIYF.

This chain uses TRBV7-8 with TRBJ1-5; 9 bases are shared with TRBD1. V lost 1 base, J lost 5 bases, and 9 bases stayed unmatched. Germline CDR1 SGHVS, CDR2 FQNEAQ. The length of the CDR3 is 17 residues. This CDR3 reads CASSLGISDRGYQPQHF. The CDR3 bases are TGTGCCAGCAGCTTAGGGATTTCGGACAGGGGCTATCAGCCCCAGCATTTT.

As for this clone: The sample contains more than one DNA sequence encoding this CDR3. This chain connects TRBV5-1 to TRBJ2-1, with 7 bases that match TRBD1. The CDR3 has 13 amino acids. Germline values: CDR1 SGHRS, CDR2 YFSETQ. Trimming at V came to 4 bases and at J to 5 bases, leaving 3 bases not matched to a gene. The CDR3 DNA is TGCGCCAGCAGCCCGGGACAGAACAATGAGCAGTTCTTC. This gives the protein CASSPGQNNEQFF.

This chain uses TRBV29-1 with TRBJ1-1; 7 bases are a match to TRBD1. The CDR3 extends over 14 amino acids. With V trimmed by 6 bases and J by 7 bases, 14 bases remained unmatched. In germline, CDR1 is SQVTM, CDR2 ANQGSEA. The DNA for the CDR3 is TGCAGCGTAGCCCTGAGGAGGACAGGTTATGAAGCTTTCTTT. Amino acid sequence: CSVALRRTGYEAFF.

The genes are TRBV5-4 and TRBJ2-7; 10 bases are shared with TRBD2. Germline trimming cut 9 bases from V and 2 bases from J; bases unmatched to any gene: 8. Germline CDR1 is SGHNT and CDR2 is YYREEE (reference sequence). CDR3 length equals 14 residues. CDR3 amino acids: CATATAGGPYEQYF. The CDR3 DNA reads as TGTGCCACAGCGACAGCGGGAGGGCCCTACGAGCAGTACTTC.

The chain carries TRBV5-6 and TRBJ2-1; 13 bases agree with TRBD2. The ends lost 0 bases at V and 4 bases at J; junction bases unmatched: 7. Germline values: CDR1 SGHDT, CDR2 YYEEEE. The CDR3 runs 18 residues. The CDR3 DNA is TGTGCCAGCAGCTTGGAACTAGCGGGAGGGCGAGGTTACAATGAGCAGTTCTTC. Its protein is CASSLELAGGRGYNEQFF.

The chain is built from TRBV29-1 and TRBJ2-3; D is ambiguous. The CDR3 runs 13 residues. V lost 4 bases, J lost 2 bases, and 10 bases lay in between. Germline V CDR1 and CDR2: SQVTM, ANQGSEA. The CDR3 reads CSVAQVNTDTQYF. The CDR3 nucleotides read TGCAGCGTTGCCCAAGTGAACACAGATACGCAGTATTTT.

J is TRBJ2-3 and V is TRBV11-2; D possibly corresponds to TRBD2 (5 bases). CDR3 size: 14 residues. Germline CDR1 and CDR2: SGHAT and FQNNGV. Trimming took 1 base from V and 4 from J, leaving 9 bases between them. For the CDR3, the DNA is TGTGCCAGCAGCTTAGGTGGGAGCGCAGATACGCAGTATTTT. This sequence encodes CASSLGGSADTQYF.

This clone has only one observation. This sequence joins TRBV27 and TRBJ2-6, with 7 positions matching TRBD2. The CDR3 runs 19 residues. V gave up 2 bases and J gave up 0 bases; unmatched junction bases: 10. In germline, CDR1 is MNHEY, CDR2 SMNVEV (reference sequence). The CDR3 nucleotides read TGTGCCAGCAGTTTAAGACTAGCCAATACTATCTCTGGGGCCAACGTCCTGACTTTC. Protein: CASSLRLANTISGANVLTF.

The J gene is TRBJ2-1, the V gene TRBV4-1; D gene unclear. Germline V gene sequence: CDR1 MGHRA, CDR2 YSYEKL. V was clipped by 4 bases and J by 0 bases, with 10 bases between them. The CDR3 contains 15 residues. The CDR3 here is CASSLLPSSYNEQFF. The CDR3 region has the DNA TGCGCCAGCAGCCTATTACCGAGCTCCTACAATGAGCAGTTCTTC.

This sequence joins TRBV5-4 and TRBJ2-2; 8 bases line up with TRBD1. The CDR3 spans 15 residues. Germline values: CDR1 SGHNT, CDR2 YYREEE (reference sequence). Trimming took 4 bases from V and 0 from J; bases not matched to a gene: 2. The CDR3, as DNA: TGTGCCAGCAGCCGGACAGGGACGAACACCGGGGAGCTGTTTTTT. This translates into CASSRTGTNTGELFF.

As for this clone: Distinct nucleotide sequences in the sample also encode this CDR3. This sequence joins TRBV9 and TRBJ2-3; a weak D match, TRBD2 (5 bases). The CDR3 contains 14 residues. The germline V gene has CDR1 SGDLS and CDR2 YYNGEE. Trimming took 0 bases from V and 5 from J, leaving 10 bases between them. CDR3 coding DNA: TGTGCCAGCAGCGTAGCCAGCGGTGGAGATACGCAGTATTTT. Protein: CASSVASGGDTQYF.

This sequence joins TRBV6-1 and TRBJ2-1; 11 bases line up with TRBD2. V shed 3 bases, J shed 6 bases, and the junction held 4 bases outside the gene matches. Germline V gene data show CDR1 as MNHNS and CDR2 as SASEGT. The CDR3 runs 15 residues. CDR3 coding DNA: TGTGCCAGCAGTGAGGGACTAGCGGTTACCAATGAGCAGTTCTTC. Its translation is CASSEGLAVTNEQFF.

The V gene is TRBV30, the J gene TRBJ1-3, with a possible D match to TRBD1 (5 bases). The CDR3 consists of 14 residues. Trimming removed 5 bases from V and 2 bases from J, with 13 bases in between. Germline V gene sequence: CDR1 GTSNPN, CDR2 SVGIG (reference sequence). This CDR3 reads CAWGPVQAGNTIYF. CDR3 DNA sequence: TGTGCCTGGGGCCCTGTACAGGCTGGAAACACCATATATTTT.

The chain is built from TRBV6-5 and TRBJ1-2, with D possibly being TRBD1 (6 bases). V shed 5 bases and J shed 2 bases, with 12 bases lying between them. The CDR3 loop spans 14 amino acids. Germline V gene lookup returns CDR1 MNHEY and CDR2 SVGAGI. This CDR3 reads CASSRGTTNYGYTF. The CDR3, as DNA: TGTGCCAGCAGTCGCGGGACAACGAACTATGGCTACACCTTC.